Presented here are 14 T cell receptor beta chains from one specimen sequenced in a study of T cell responses to AZD1222 COVID-19 vaccine. The assay was immunoSEQ multiplex PCR, and TCRdb's table has in-frame clones only and misses some. The repertoire holds approximately 190,000 clones, with approximately 91% as singletons. The specimen was peripheral blood, collected on day 0 of AZD1222 vaccination. These receptors were collected from an adult in good health.

The rearrangement uses TRBV11-2 and TRBJ2-5; D not resolved. Germline assignment: CDR1 SGHAT and CDR2 FQNNGV. The germline V and J ends were trimmed by 7 bases and 2 bases, with 14 bases remaining between them. The CDR3 has 14 residues. The CDR3 protein is CASTRRNGQETQYF. The DNA for the CDR3 is TGTGCCAGCACGAGACGGAACGGTCAAGAGACCCAGTACTTC.

V usage is TRBV2 and J usage is TRBJ1-6; TRBD1 agrees at 8 bases. This CDR3 spans 20 amino acids. The V and J ends lost 5 bases and 7 bases, in that order; junction bases with no gene match: 22. Per germline, CDR1 SNHLY and CDR2 FYNNEI. CDR3 sequence: CASSKRDLFDEDRENSPLHF. CDR3 sequence (DNA): TGTGCCAGCAGTAAGCGTGACCTCTTCGACGAGGACAGGGAAAATTCACCCCTCCACTTT.

The V and J genes are TRBV9 and TRBJ1-6; D is ambiguous. The CDR3 has 13 amino acids. The V gene lost 0 bases and the J gene lost 9 bases, with 7 bases spanning the gap. Germline V gene sequence: CDR1 SGDLS, CDR2 YYNGEE. CDR3 sequence (DNA): TGTGCCAGCAGCGTAGCTAGTGGTTCACCCCTCCACTTT. Protein: CASSVASGSPLHF.

J is TRBJ1-3 and V is TRBV7-9; possibly TRBD1 for D (5 bases). CDR3 length: 15 residues. Looked up from germline, CDR1 is SEHNR and CDR2 is FQNEAQ (reference sequence). Trimming shortened V by 1 base and J by 3 bases, and 10 bases separated the two germline ends. For the CDR3, the DNA is TGTGCCAGCAGCTTAGGGGGGACGGTTGGAAACACCATATATTTT. Its translation: CASSLGGTVGNTIYF.

V is TRBV11-2 and J is TRBJ2-1; 12 positions agree with TRBD1. V lost 5 bases, J lost 7 bases, and 9 bases stayed unmatched. Germline V gene lookup returns CDR1 SGHAT and CDR2 FQNNGV. This CDR3 region has 16 residues. DNA for the CDR3: TGTGCCAGCAGCGGGGGCGGGACAGGGGGCTTTAATGAGCAGTTCTTC. Translated, it gives CASSGGGTGGFNEQFF.

This clone was found once. This chain connects TRBV10-1 to TRBJ2-2, with no clear D. Deletions cut 6 bases from V and 0 bases from J, with 17 bases between. CDR1 is WNHNN and CDR2 is SYGVQD in the germline V gene (reference sequence). CDR3 length: 17 residues. The CDR3 protein is CASSIRTPFANTGELFF. In DNA, the CDR3 is TGCGCCAGCAGCATCAGAACTCCGTTCGCGAACACCGGGGAGCTGTTTTTT.

CDR3 amino acids: CASSFQGIGQGTEAFF. The CDR3 bases are TGTGCCAGCAGTTTCCAGGGTATTGGGCAGGGCACTGAAGCTTTCTTT. The V and J genes are TRBV2 and TRBJ1-1; a weak D match, TRBD1 (5 bases). The V and J ends lost 5 bases and 4 bases respectively, with 20 bases between them. Looked up from germline, CDR1 is SNHLY and CDR2 is FYNNEI. The CDR3 has 16 residues.

The chain employs TRBV15 and TRBJ1-4; the D is unclear. Germline V gene sequence: CDR1 LNHNV, CDR2 YYDKDF (reference sequence). The germline V and J ends were trimmed by 1 base and 8 bases, with 11 bases remaining between them. CDR3 length: 14 amino acids. The CDR3 sequence: CATSRVRRSEKLFF. The CDR3 DNA is TGTGCCACCAGCAGAGTTCGCAGGAGCGAAAAACTGTTTTTT.

This chain links TRBV19 with TRBJ1-4, with D perhaps matching TRBD1 (5 bases). Germline lookup yields CDR1 LNHDA and CDR2 SQIVND (reference sequence). CDR3 length: 14 amino acids. With 8 bases removed from V and 6 bases from J, the gap between germline ends came to 16 bases. This CDR3 reads CASQPGQGYEKLFF. CDR3 in DNA: TGTGCCAGTCAGCCGGGCCAGGGATATGAAAAACTGTTTTTT.

The V call is TRBV11-2, the J call TRBJ2-4; TRBD1 might be the D (6 bases). The CDR3 has 18 residues. CDR1 is SGHAT, CDR2 FQNNGV, per germline. Trimming stripped 0 bases from V and 0 bases from J, with 15 bases between. The CDR3 nucleotides are TGTGCCAGCAGCTTAGAACCAGGGGTCCCCTTAGCCAAAAACATTCAGTACTTC. It specifies CASSLEPGVPLAKNIQYF.

The rearrangement joins TRBV20-1 to TRBJ2-5, with TRBD2 matching over 7 bases. Germline lookup yields CDR1 DFQATT and CDR2 SNEGSKA (reference sequence). V dropped 3 bases and J dropped 5; count of bases not matched to a gene: 6. This CDR3 is built from 13 residues. CDR3: CSASGRGSETQYF. The CDR3 DNA reads as TGCAGTGCTAGTGGGCGGGGGTCCGAGACCCAGTACTTC.

The chain joins TRBV11-2 to TRBJ2-3, with 9 bases fitting TRBD2. CDR3 length equals 16 residues. CDR1 and CDR2 from the germline V gene are SGHAT and FQNNGV. The ends lost 1 base at V and 5 bases at J; junction bases unmatched: 7. CDR3 coding DNA: TGTGCCAGCAGCTTAGGTGGCGGGGGGGCTTTAGATACGCAGTATTTT. Amino acid sequence: CASSLGGGGALDTQYF.

The chain employs TRBV19 and TRBJ2-1, with 7 nucleotides matching TRBD2. Germline-derived CDR1 and CDR2 are LNHDA and SQIVND (reference sequence). J was trimmed by 3 bases and V by 6 bases; bases with no gene match: 14. The CDR3 has 17 amino acids. CDR3 in amino acids: CASSKPPLGGSYNEQFF. In DNA, the CDR3 is TGTGCCAGTAGCAAACCCCCTTTAGGCGGGAGCTACAATGAGCAGTTCTTC. The full variable domain, with the rest looked up from reference TRBV19 and TRBJ2-1, is DGGITQSPKYLFRKEGQNVTLSCEQNLNHDAMYWYRQDPGQGLRLIYYSQIVNDFQKGDIAEGYSVSREKKESFPLTVTSAQKNPTAFYLCASSKPPLGGSYNEQFFGPGTRLTVL.

The genes are TRBV6-5 and TRBJ1-2; perhaps TRBD1 as D (6 bases). The CDR3 runs to 15 residues. V lost 6 bases and J lost 4, with 18 bases in between. The V gene's germline CDR1 is MNHEY and CDR2 SVGAGI. The CDR3 spells CASSRDTGVSYGYTF. CDR3 bases: TGTGCCAGCAGCCGGGACACCGGGGTAAGCTATGGCTACACCTTC.